The sequence of this T cell receptor beta chain was determined in a study of spatial heterogeneity in lung cancer (dated by TCRdb to between 2018 and 2020). Regarding the study in general: More beta-chain than alpha-chain transcripts were consistently detected, likely reflecting higher beta-chain transcript abundance. In the raw uncorrected reads, each unique combination of TCR and UMI appeared on average more than ten times. In non-small cell lung cancer, the study made a quantitative comparison of TCR alpha and beta repertoires among multiple tumor regions, matched nontumor lung and blood. Nonsynonymous mutation counts, determined by whole-exome sequencing of tumor tissue, were related to features of the TCR repertoire. Both alpha and beta chains were TCR-sequenced in 200 to 250 tumor regions, approximately 67 matched nontumor lung samples and roughly 50 PBMC samples obtained at surgery. Study-level results and caveats: Ubiquitous expanded tumor TCRs showed up in blood more often at tumor resection than at routine follow-up. Additional single-cell paired TCR alpha and beta sequencing was considered necessary to confirm, at a functional level, the hypothesis that regional TCRs recognize regional mutations.

For this clonotype: The target of this receptor is not known. No clone much larger than this one lies a single base away; base qualities are absent.

There are 14 amino acids in the CDR3, from cysteine to phenylalanine inclusive. The kept DNA is CDR3 alone, 42 bases in frame from the first base. Via the germline V gene, CDR1 is SGHTA and CDR2 FQGNSA. Germline trimming: 5 bases from V, 8 bases from J; junction bases outside gene matches: 8. The library came from 5' RACE. For sequencing, a NextSeq 500 was employed. In the TCR library protocol, a unique molecular identifier was attached to each TCR cDNA molecule so that PCR and sequencing errors could be corrected. The authors processed their data as follows. Decombinator tools were used for TCR identification, UMI-based error correction and CDR3 extraction. TCRs above a frequency of 2 per 1,000, corresponding to the top 1% of the tumor frequency distribution, were defined as expanded. Rényi diversity was computed with the R vegan package after subsampling each repertoire 100 times to 5,000 TCRs. To build CDR3 similarity networks, amino acid triplet string-kernel similarity was used, and CDR3s were connected when their pairwise similarity was above 0.82. TCRdb ran its own pipeline on the public reads, namely fastp trimming at Q25 and MiXCR clone calling, and kept in-frame beta chains. Identical CDR3 proteins give one entry, which carries the most common genes and DNA. TCRdb's processing, not the authors', yielded these V and J calls. The sample data list some 41,000 distinct CDR3 sequences, and under 7.5% of these were observed just once. The leading ten clones occupy about 45% of the sample.

In light of the paper, this sample's time point label describes: sample taken at primary tumor resection. Samples were obtained from fewer than 80 patients with early-stage, untreated non-small cell lung cancer from the lung TRACERx cohort. TCR sequencing used whole RNA extracted from tumor and nontumor lung tissue, or from cryopreserved PBMC samples, without cell sorting. A patient was chosen for TCR sequencing only when enough RNA was available from at least two tumor regions. The rearranged segments are TRBV7-2 and TRBJ1-1; 10 of the junction bases match TRBD1. This clonotype was obtained from a female donor with early-stage non-small cell lung cancer. This specimen was PBMCs, taken at surgery. The DNA is as follows: TGTGCCAGCAGCCCGAGACAGGGGGCGTTAGAAGCTTTCTTT. Translation gives CASSPRQGALEAFF.